This is a list of T cell receptor beta chains from one sample in a study of shared clonotypes between healthy human individuals. Measured with immunoSEQ multiplex PCR; TCRdb has only the in-frame clones, and not every one. Altogether around 1,000,000 clones are present, 77% being singletons, with the ten largest covering roughly 0.82%. Sequenced: memory CD4+ T cells from PBMCs. The receptors come from a man in his late teens or twenties in good health. Some clones in this sample may be carry-over from other donors' samples. The conserved cysteine and the conserved F or W are not part of the CDR3 here. Each record gives: D gene, V gene, J gene, CDR3 protein. The D gene is left open where the match is weak.

TRBD1,TRBV30,TRBJ2-2,AWSVGGRPGELF
-,TRBV29-1,TRBJ1-5,SAGQMNQPQH
-,TRBV6-1,TRBJ1-2,ASSERGGTYGYT
-,TRBV6-6,TRBJ2-7,ASSYTGNEQY
-,TRBV11-2,TRBJ2-5,ASSTGNGKTQY
-,TRBV5-4,TRBJ2-7,ASSLSSGRSYEQY
-,TRBV6-5,TRBJ1-1,ASSYYSASSNTEAF
TRBD1,TRBV5-1,TRBJ1-1,ASSSGQGYAVGAF
-,TRBV2,TRBJ2-1,ASRGRAYNEQF
TRBD1,TRBV28,TRBJ1-5,ASSLPQGANQPQH
TRBD1,TRBV5-1,TRBJ1-1,ASSLGQGAGEAF
-,TRBV5-1,TRBJ1-4,ASSLGAVWGDEKLF
-,TRBV28,TRBJ1-5,ASSRGGVRQPQH
-,TRBV5-1,TRBJ1-3,ASSLWGGDTIY
-,TRBV5-4,TRBJ2-5,ASSFNGGQETQY
TRBD2,TRBV18,TRBJ2-3,ASSPATSGTDTQY
TRBD1,TRBV4-2,TRBJ1-1,ASRGQGGVGTEAF
TRBD1,TRBV5-4,TRBJ2-2,ASSPPPTGETGELF
-,TRBV19,TRBJ1-4,ASTNRIGGEKLF
TRBD2,TRBV4-3,TRBJ2-3,ASSQFTSGRARGSGRDTQY
TRBD1,TRBV5-1,TRBJ2-3,ASSPAGQGNRATDTQY
TRBD1,TRBV6-5,TRBJ2-7,ASSYSGQGACEQY